The rows below give T cell receptor beta chains drawn from one sample of a study of T-cell reconstitution after alpha-beta-depleted transplantation in children. TCRdb fed the PCR reads into MiXCR, producing one record per CDR3 protein. The sample has around 440,000 distinct CDR3 sequences; about 10% are singletons. Sequences were derived from PBMCs, sampled before TCRalphabeta/CD19-depleted stem cell transplant. Every receptor here comes from a child aged 2 to 10 with inherited bone marrow failure, due to receive a stem cell transplant. CDR3s include the opening cysteine and the closing phenylalanine or tryptophan. A D gene is named only where the DNA matches it firmly. Some rows mark clone size as missing; the rest say once, few, many or name a class of expanded clone.

size: many; D: .; J: TRBJ2-7; V: TRBV18; CDR3: CASSPQLPYEQYF; DNA: TGTGCCAGCTCACCGCAGTTGCCCTACGAGCAGTACTTC
size: many; D: TRBD2; J: TRBJ2-5; V: TRBV5-4; CDR3: CASSLGVAGRGQETQYF; DNA: TGTGCCAGCAGCTTGGGGGTAGCGGGACGGGGCCAAGAGACCCAGTACTTC
size: .; D: .; J: TRBJ2-7; V: TRBV12-3/TRBV12-4; CDR3: CASSLKWPEQYF; DNA: TGTGCCAGCAGTTTAAAGTGGCCCGAGCAGTACTTC
size: few; D: .; J: TRBJ1-4; V: TRBV20-1; CDR3: CSAARQSFGEKLFF; DNA: TGCAGTGCCGCCCGACAGTCCTTTGGTGAAAAACTGTTTTTT
size: .; D: TRBD2; J: TRBJ2-5; V: TRBV20-1; CDR3: CSAREKFGGRAETQYF; DNA: TGCAGTGCTAGAGAGAAGTTTGGGGGGAGGGCAGAGACCCAGTACTTC
size: .; D: .; J: TRBJ2-7; V: TRBV11-2; CDR3: CASSLGQPLLYVSYEQYF; DNA: TGTGCCAGCAGCTTGGGGCAACCCCTGCTGTATGTCTCCTACGAGCAGTACTTC
size: .; D: .; J: TRBJ1-1; V: TRBV19; CDR3: CASSHGLRASTEAFF; DNA: TGTGCCAGTAGCCACGGACTAAGGGCCAGCACTGAAGCTTTCTTT
size: many; D: TRBD1; J: TRBJ1-1; V: TRBV19; CDR3: CASSIALTGDTEAFF; DNA: TGTGCCAGTAGTATAGCCCTTACAGGGGACACTGAAGCTTTCTTT
size: few; D: TRBD1; J: TRBJ2-3; V: TRBV9; CDR3: CASSGDRLAQDTQYF; DNA: TGTGCCAGCAGCGGGGACAGGCTCGCACAAGATACGCAGTATTTT
size: many; D: .; J: TRBJ1-5; V: TRBV27; CDR3: CASRFRSSNQPQHF; DNA: TGTGCCAGCAGGTTTCGATCGAGCAATCAGCCCCAGCATTTT
size: many; D: TRBD2; J: TRBJ2-3; V: TRBV27; CDR3: CASSFLAGDLTDTQYF; DNA: TGTGCCAGCAGTTTCCTAGCGGGAGATCTCACAGATACGCAGTATTTT
size: many; D: TRBD1; J: TRBJ1-1; V: TRBV12-3/TRBV12-4; CDR3: CASSHRQGLAEAFF; DNA: TGTGCCAGCAGTCATAGACAGGGACTGGCTGAAGCTTTCTTT
size: many; D: .; J: TRBJ1-2; V: TRBV4-3; CDR3: CASSPTTTGRYGYTF; DNA: TGCGCCAGCAGCCCGACGACGACGGGCCGCTATGGCTACACCTTC
size: many; D: .; J: TRBJ1-2; V: TRBV3-1; CDR3: CASSQGFGMDYTF; DNA: TGTGCCAGCAGCCAAGGATTTGGGATGGACTACACCTTC
size: .; D: .; J: TRBJ2-5; V: TRBV4-1; CDR3: CASSHEKGGPSETQYF; DNA: TGCGCCAGCAGCCACGAGAAGGGAGGACCGTCGGAGACCCAGTACTTC
size: few; D: .; J: TRBJ1-2; V: TRBV6-1; CDR3: CASSPSPQQDINYTF; DNA: TGTGCCAGCAGCCCGTCCCCACAGCAGGACATCAACTACACCTTC
size: many; D: .; J: TRBJ2-3; V: TRBV27; CDR3: CASSPHHTDTQYF; DNA: TGTGCCAGCAGTCCACATCACACAGATACGCAGTATTTT
size: many; D: TRBD2; J: TRBJ2-3; V: TRBV7-2; CDR3: CASRSTSGGSTDTQYF; DNA: TGTGCCAGCAGGTCCACTAGCGGAGGCAGCACAGATACGCAGTATTTT
size: many; D: TRBD2; J: TRBJ2-1; V: TRBV3-1; CDR3: CASSNVGGKSPFF; DNA: TGTGCCAGCAGCAACGTCGGGGGGAAATCGCCGTTCTTC
size: many; D: TRBD1; J: TRBJ2-5; V: TRBV20-1; CDR3: CSARLTGGSPGQYF; DNA: TGCAGTGCTAGACTTACAGGGGGGTCCCCGGGCCAGTACTTC
size: .; D: .; J: TRBJ1-1; V: TRBV11-2; CDR3: CASTRGGTEAFF; DNA: TGTGCCAGCACCCGAGGGGGCACTGAAGCTTTCTTT
size: many; D: .; J: TRBJ2-1; V: TRBV18; CDR3: CASSPLFRAEPYNEQFF; DNA: TGTGCCAGCTCACCACTCTTCCGAGCGGAACCCTACAATGAGCAGTTCTTC
size: many; D: .; J: TRBJ2-6; V: TRBV9; CDR3: CASSGRSSGANVLTF; DNA: TGTGCCAGCAGCGGACGGAGCTCTGGGGCCAACGTCCTGACTTTC
size: many; D: TRBD1; J: TRBJ1-1; V: TRBV20-1; CDR3: CSAPRTGWDTEAFF; DNA: TGCAGTGCTCCTAGGACAGGGTGGGACACTGAAGCTTTCTTT
size: .; D: .; J: TRBJ2-7; V: TRBV6-2/TRBV6-3; CDR3: CASSPPPGYRDYEQYF; DNA: TGTGCCAGCAGCCCCCCACCGGGTTACAGGGACTACGAGCAGTACTTC
size: many; D: .; J: TRBJ2-5; V: TRBV7-2; CDR3: CASSSGTIGTQYF; DNA: TGTGCCAGCAGCTCGGGGACGATCGGGACCCAGTACTTC
size: many; D: .; J: TRBJ2-1; V: TRBV20-1; CDR3: CSASVDLGYEQFF; DNA: TGCAGTGCTAGTGTTGATTTGGGCTATGAGCAGTTCTTC
size: once; D: .; J: TRBJ1-2; V: TRBV10-3; CDR3: CAISATPGLNYGYTF; DNA: TGTGCCATCAGTGCGACTCCGGGGTTAAACTATGGCTACACCTTC
size: many; D: .; J: TRBJ2-6; V: TRBV4-1; CDR3: CASSQDWIAADGWSGANVLTF; DNA: TGCGCCAGCAGCCAAGATTGGATCGCAGCGGACGGTTGGTCTGGGGCCAACGTCCTGACTTTC
size: many; D: .; J: TRBJ2-3; V: TRBV29-1; CDR3: CGGAHTDTQYF; DNA: TGCGGGGGAGCCCATACAGATACGCAGTATTTT
size: few; D: .; J: TRBJ1-1; V: TRBV20-1; CDR3: CSARDEGGTEAFF; DNA: TGCAGTGCTAGAGATGAGGGAGGGACTGAAGCTTTCTTT
size: many; D: TRBD2; J: TRBJ2-1; V: TRBV5-1; CDR3: CASSLGTSGSGVQFF; DNA: TGCGCCAGCAGCTTGGGGACTAGCGGGAGTGGAGTGCAGTTCTTC
size: many; D: .; J: TRBJ2-5; V: TRBV24-1; CDR3: CATSSGASRYYQETQYF; DNA: TGTGCCACCAGTTCCGGGGCGTCAAGGTATTACCAAGAGACCCAGTACTTC
size: many; D: TRBD2; J: TRBJ2-1; V: TRBV4-2; CDR3: CASSQAPGGRPYNEQFF; DNA: TGTGCCAGCAGCCAAGCCCCCGGGGGGAGGCCTTACAATGAGCAGTTCTTC